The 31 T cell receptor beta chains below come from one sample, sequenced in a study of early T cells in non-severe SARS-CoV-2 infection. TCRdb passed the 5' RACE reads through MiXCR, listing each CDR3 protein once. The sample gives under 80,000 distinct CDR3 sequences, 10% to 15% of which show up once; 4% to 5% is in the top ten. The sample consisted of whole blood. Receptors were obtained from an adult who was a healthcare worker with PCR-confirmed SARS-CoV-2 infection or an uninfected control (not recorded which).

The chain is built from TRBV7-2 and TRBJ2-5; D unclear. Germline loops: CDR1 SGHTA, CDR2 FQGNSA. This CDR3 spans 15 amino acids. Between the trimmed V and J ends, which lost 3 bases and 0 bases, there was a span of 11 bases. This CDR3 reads CASSFPAANQETQYF. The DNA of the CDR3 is TGTGCCAGCAGCTTCCCGGCCGCGAACCAAGAGACCCAGTACTTC.

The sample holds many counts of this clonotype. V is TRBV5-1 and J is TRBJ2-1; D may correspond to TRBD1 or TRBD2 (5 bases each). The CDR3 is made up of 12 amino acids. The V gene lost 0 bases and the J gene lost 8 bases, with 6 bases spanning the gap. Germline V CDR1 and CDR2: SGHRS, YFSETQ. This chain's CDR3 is CASSLGGHEQFF. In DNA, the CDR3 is TGCGCCAGCAGCTTGGGGGGACATGAGCAGTTCTTC. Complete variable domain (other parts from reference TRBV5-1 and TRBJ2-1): KAGVTQTPRYLIKTRGQQVTLSCSPISGHRSVSWYQQTPGQGLQFLFEYFSETQRNKGNFPGRFSGRQFSNSRSEMNVSTLELGDSALYLCASSLGGHEQFFGPGTRLTVL.

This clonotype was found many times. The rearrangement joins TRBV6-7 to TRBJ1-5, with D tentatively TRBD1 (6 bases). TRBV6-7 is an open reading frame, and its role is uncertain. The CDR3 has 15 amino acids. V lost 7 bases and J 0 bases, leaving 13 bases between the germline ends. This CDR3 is CASKDSYYSNQPQHF. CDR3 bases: TGTGCCAGCAAGGACAGCTATTATAGCAATCAGCCCCAGCATTTT.

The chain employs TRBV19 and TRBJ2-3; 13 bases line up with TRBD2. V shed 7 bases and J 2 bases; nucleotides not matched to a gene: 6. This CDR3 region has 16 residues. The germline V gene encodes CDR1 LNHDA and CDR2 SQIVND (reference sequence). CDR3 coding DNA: TGTGCCAGTACCCCAGGACTAGCGGGGGCCACAGATACGCAGTATTTT. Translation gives CASTPGLAGATDTQYF.

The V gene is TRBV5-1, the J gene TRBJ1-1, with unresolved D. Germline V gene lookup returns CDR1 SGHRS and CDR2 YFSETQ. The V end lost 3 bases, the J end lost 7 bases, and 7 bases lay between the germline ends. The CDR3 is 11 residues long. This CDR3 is CASSSLYEAFF. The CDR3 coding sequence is TGCGCCAGCAGCTCCCTATATGAAGCTTTCTTT. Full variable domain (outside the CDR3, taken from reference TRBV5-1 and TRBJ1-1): KAGVTQTPRYLIKTRGQQVTLSCSPISGHRSVSWYQQTPGQGLQFLFEYFSETQRNKGNFPGRFSGRQFSNSRSEMNVSTLELGDSALYLCASSSLYEAFFGQGTRLTVV.

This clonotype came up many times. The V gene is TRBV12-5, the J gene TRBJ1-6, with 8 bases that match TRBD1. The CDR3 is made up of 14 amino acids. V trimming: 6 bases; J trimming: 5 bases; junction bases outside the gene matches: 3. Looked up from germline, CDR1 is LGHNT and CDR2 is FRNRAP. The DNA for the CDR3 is TGTGCTAGTGGGGGGACAGGAAATAATTCACCCCTCCACTTT. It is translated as CASGGTGNNSPLHF.

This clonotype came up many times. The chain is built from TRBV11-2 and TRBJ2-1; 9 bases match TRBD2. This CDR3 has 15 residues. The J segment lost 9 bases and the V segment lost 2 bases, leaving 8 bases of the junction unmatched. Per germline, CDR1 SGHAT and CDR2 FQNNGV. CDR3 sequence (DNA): TGTGCCAGCAGCTTAATCGCGGGGGGGCAGGGTGAGCAGTTCTTC. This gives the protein CASSLIAGGQGEQFF. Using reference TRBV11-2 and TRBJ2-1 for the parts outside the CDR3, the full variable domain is EAGVAQSPRYKIIEKRQSVAFWCNPISGHATLYWYQQILGQGPKLLIQFQNNGVVDDSQLPKDRFSAERLKGVDSTLKIQPAKLEDSAVYLCASSLIAGGQGEQFFGPGTRLTVL.

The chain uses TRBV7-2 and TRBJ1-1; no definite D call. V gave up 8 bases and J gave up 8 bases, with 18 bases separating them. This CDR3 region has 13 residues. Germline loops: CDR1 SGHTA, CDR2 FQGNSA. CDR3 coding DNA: TGTGCCAGCGCCAACCTACGGGTAGAGGAAGCTTTCTTT. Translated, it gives CASANLRVEEAFF.

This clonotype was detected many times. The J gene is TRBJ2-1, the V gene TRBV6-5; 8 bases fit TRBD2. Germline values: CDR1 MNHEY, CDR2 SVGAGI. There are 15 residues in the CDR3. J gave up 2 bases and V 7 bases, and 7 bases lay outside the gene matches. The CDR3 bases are TGTGCCAGCAAAAGGTCAGCGGGAGCCTACAATGAGCAGTTCTTC. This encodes CASKRSAGAYNEQFF.

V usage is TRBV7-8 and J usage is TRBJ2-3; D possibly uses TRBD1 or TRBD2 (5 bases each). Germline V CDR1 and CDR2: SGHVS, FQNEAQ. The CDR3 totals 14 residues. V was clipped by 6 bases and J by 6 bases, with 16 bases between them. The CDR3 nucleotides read TGTGCCAGCAGACCACGGGACGACGCTGATACGCAGTATTTT. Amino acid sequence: CASRPRDDADTQYF.

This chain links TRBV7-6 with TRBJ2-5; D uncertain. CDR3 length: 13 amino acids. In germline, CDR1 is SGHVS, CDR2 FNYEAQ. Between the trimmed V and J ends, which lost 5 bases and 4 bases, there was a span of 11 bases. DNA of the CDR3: TGTGCCAGCAGCCCTTTAATTTTAGAGACCCAGTACTTC. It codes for CASSPLILETQYF.

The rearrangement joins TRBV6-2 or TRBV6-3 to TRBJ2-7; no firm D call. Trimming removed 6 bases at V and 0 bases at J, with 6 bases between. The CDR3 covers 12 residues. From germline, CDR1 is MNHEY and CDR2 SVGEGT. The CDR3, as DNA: TGTGCCAGCAGGGTGAGCTCCTACGAGCAGTACTTC. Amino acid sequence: CASRVSSYEQYF.

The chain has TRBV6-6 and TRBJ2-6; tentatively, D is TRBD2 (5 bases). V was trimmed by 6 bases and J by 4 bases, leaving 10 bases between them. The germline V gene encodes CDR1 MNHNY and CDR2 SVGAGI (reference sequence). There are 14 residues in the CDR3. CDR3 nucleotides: TGTGCCAGCAGCCCAAGCGGCGGGGCCAACGTCCTGACTTTC. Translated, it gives CASSPSGGANVLTF.

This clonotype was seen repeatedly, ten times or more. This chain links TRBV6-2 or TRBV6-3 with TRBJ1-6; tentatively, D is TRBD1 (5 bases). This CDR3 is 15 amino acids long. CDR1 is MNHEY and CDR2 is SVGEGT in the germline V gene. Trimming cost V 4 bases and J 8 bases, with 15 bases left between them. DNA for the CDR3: TGTGCCAGCAGTTTCACGCCGGGGGGGGATTCACCCCTCCACTTT. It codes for CASSFTPGGDSPLHF.

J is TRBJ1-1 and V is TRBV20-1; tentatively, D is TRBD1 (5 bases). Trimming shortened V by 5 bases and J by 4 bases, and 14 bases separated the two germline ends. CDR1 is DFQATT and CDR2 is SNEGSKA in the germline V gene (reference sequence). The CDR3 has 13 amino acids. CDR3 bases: TGCAGTGCTCCGGGCCCAGGGAGCACTGAAGCTTTCTTT. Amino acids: CSAPGPGSTEAFF.

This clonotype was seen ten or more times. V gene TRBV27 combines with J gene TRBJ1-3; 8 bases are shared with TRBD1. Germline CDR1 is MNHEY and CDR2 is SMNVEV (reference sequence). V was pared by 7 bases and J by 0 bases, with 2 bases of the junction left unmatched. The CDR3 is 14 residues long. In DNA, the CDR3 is TGTGCCAGCAAGGACAGGGTCTCTGGAAACACCATATATTTT. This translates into CASKDRVSGNTIYF.

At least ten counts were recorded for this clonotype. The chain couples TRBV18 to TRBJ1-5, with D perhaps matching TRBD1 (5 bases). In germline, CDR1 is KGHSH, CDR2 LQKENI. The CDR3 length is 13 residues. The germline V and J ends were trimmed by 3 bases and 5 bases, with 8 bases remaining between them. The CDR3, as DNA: TGTGCCAGCTCACCGCGAGGGGATCAGCCCCAGCATTTT. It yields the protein CASSPRGDQPQHF.

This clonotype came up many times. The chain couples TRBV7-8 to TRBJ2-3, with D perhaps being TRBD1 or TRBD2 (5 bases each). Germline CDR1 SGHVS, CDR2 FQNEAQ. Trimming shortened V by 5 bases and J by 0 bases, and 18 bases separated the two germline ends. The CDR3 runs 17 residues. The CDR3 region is CASSLSRGTLSTDTQYF. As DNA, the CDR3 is TGTGCCAGCAGCCTCAGCCGGGGCACCCTAAGCACAGATACGCAGTATTTT.

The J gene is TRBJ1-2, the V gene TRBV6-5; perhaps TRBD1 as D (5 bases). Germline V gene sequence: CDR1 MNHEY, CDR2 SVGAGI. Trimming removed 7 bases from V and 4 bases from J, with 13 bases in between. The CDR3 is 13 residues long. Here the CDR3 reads CASTRQGFYGYTF. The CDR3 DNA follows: TGTGCCAGCACCCGGCAGGGTTTCTATGGCTACACCTTC.

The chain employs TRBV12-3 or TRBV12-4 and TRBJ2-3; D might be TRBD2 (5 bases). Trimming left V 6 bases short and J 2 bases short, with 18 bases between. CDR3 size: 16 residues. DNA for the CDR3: TGTGCCAGCAGCCCACCCGGGATACTGCACACAGATACGCAGTATTTT. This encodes CASSPPGILHTDTQYF.

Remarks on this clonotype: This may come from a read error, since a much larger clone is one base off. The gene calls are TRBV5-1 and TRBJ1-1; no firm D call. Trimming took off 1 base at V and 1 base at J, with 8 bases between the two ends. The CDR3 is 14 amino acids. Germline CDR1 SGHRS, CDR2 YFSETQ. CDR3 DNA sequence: TGCGCCAGCAGCTTGACCTTGAAGAACACTGAAGCTTTCTTT. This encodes CASSLTLKNTEAFF.

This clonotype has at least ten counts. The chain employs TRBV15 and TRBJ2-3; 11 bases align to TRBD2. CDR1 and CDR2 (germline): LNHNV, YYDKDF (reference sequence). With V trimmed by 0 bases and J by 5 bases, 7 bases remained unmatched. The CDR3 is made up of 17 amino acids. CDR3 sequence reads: CATSRDRLAGGLDTQYF. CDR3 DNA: TGTGCCACCAGCAGAGATCGGCTAGCGGGGGGTTTAGATACGCAGTATTTT.

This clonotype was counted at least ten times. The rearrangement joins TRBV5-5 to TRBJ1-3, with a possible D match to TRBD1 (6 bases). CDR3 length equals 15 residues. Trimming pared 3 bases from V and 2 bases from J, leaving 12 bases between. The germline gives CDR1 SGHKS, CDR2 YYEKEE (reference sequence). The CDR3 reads CASSSSWGPGNTIYF. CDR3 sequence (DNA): TGTGCCAGCAGCTCCTCCTGGGGGCCTGGAAACACCATATATTTT.

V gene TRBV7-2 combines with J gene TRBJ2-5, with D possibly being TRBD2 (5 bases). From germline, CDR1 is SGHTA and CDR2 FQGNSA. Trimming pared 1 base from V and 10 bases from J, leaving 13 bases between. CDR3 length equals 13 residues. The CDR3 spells CASSLGVPRDQYF. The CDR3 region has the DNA TGTGCCAGCAGCTTAGGGGTCCCCCGGGACCAGTACTTC. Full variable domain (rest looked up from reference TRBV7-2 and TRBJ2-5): GAGVSQSPSNKVTEKGKDVELRCDPISGHTALYWYRQSLGQGLEFLIYFQGNSAPDKSGLPSDRFSAERTGGSVSTLTIQRTQQEDSAVYLCASSLGVPRDQYFGPGTRLLVL.

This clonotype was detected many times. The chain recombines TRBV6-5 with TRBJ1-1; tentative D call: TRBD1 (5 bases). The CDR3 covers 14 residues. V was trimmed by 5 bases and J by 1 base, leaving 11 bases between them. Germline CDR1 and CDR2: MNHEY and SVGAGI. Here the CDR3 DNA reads TGTGCCAGCAGTCCCCGTAGGGGGAACACTGAAGCTTTCTTT. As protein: CASSPRRGNTEAFF.

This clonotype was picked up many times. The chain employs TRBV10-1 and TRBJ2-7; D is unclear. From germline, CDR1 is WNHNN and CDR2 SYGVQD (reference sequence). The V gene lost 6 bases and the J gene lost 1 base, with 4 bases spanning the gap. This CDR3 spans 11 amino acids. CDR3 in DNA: TGCGCCAGCAGCAATTCCTACGAGCAGTACTTC. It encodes CASSNSYEQYF.

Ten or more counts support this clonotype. The CDR3, as DNA: TGTGCCAGCAGCTCCCTTGGGGGCAGCACAGATACGCAGTATTTT. Translation: CASSSLGGSTDTQYF. V gene TRBV7-3 combines with J gene TRBJ2-3, with D possibly being TRBD1 (6 bases). Germline V lookup: CDR1 SGHTA, CDR2 FQGTGA. V lost 4 bases and J 0 bases, leaving 11 bases between the germline ends. This CDR3 has 15 amino acids.

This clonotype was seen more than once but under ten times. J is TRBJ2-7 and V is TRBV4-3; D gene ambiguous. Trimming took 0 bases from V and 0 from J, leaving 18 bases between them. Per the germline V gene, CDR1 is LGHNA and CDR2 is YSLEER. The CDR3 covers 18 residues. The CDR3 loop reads CASSQEYGSASFSYEQYF. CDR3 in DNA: TGCGCCAGCAGCCAAGAGTACGGGTCGGCCTCATTCTCCTACGAGCAGTACTTC.

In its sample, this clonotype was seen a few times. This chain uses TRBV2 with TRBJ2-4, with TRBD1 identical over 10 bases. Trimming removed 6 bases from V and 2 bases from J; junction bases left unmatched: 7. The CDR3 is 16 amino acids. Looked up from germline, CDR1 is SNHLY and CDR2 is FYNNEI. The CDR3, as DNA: TGTGCCAGCAGGCCTATGACAGGGGGCTCCAAAAACATTCAGTACTTC. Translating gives CASRPMTGGSKNIQYF.

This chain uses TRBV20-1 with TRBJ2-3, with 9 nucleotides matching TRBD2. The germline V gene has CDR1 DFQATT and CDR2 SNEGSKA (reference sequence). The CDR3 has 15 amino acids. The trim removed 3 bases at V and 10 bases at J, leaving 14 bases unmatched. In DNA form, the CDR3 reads TGCAGTGCTAGCTACGCAAGCGGGGGGACGCGGGCGCAGTATTTT. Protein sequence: CSASYASGGTRAQYF.

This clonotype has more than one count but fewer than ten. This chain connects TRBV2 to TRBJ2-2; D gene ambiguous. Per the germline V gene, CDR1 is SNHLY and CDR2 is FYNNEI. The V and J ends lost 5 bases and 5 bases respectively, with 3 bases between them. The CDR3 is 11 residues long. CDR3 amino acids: CASSYTGELFF. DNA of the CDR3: TGTGCCAGCAGTTATACCGGGGAGCTGTTTTTT.